This T cell receptor beta chain is from a study of blood T cells in healthy people across ages (dated by TCRdb to between 2014 and 2017). The study in broad terms: In model experiments, template switching captured about one uniquely barcoded TCR beta cDNA molecule for every two T cells. To avoid experimental bias, donors of different ages were randomly spread across the sequencing lanes. The study analyzed two additional independent replicas of 1 million unique cDNA reads from the same blood draw for two donors, one aged 18 to 30 and one aged 80 or older. The donors were split into four age groups: young (average about 15 years), middle-aged (roughly 39), aged (roughly 68) and long-lived (roughly 88). Age-related changes in TCR beta repertoire diversity were measured in the study by deep sequencing normalized with unique cDNA molecular identifiers. Overall results and qualifications from the work: Because the CMV infection status of the donors was unknown, age-related changes in expanded clonotypes may potentially have been confounded. Observed TCR beta diversity correlated strongly with the percentage of naive T cells measured by flow cytometry. Because profiling used bulk unsorted PBMCs, naive and antigen-experienced compartments could not be compared conclusively. Total diversity estimates from one million sequenced T cells were considered lower bounds and underestimates. Compared with the aged group, more naive CD4+ T cells, fewer expanded clones and increased TCR diversity were shown by the long-lived group, suggesting age selection. As age increased, observed TCR beta diversity per million T cells dropped in a roughly linear way, and a significant reduction was already evident by age roughly 40.

The library was prepared using 5' RACE. The sequencer listed for this sample is Illumina HiSeq 2500. A second roughly 6 to 11 cycle PCR used a sample-barcoded 5' primer and a J-beta primer mix. A template-switch 5' adaptor carrying 12 random nucleotides introduced a unique molecular identifier onto each TCR beta cDNA molecule. Each sample yielded at least 2.5 million CDR3-containing paired-end reads. All of the RNA was converted into first-strand cDNA using the Mint cDNA synthesis kit, with a TRBC-specific oligonucleotide serving as the primer. Following uracil-DNA glycosylase treatment, all cDNA underwent a first 18-cycle PCR with the universal primers M1SS and BC2_uni_R. The paper's processing steps were these. Normalization of each sample was performed by random selection of 1 million high-quality reads, each carrying a distinct molecular identifier. Reads with shared molecular identifiers were discarded instead of being binned into consensus sequences. MiTCR, with a Q25 quality threshold and the strictest error-elimination algorithm, was used for CDR3 identification, clonotype clustering and error correction. Lower-bound total TCR beta diversity was estimated with a nonparametric unseen species model using Euler transformation. TCRdb trimmed the raw reads at Q25, called clones with MiXCR and kept productive beta chains. Identical CDR3 protein sequences are pooled into one entry, listed with their most common genes and DNA. The authors' filters were not applied to this entry. A total of about 1,600,000 distinct CDR3 sequences appear in this sample, 42% of them only once. The ten top clones hold roughly 7.9% of the sample.

On this clonotype: No cognate antigen has been identified for it. Within one base of it there is no much larger clone, and no base qualities were kept.

The donors were about 40 Caucasian individuals from Russia, aged roughly 6 to 100 years, who were systemically healthy. Around 10 milliliters of peripheral blood were drawn from each donor into EDTA-treated Vacutainer tubes. PBMCs were isolated by Ficoll-Paque density-gradient centrifugation, with at least 6.5 million obtained per sample. Trizol reagent was used to extract total RNA from the PBMCs, yielding at least 5.5 micrograms per sample. The percentages of naive CD45RAhigh/CD27high T cells were determined by flow cytometry on a PBMC aliquot from every donor. Material: blood. This receptor was obtained from a woman aged 18 to 35 in good health.

The CDR3 sequence is CASRPRTGSTEAFF. The DNA sequence reads TGTGCCAGCAGGCCTAGGACAGGGAGCACTGAAGCTTTCTTT. The V gene is TRBV3-1 and the J gene is TRBJ1-1; 8 nucleotides in the junction match TRBD1. CDR1 and CDR2 were assigned from the germline V gene (reference sequence) as LGHDT and YNNKEL. The CDR3, cysteine through phenylalanine, is 14 amino acids long. Only the CDR3 part of the read is kept: 42 bases, read in frame from the first base. V is cut back by 6 bases and J by 4 bases, with 7 bases in the junction unmatched.